This T cell receptor beta chain was recovered during a study of identical twins. A single record per CDR3 protein comes from TCRdb applying MiXCR to the 5' RACE reads. Altogether 1.5 million to 2 million distinct CDR3 sequences are present, about 32% being singletons, with the ten largest covering roughly 0.3%. Germline CDR1 and CDR2: DFQATT and SNEGSKA (reference sequence). The trim removed 1 base at V and 3 bases at J, leaving 1 base unmatched. This CDR3 is built from 14 residues. Whole-study results and caveats: Within cord blood, abundant beta clonotypes carried fewer insertions, but memory repertoires showed no such trend.

This clonotype was recorded a few times. Its specificity is unknown. The genes are TRBV20-1 and TRBJ2-7, with 12 bases aligning to TRBD1. This clonotype was sampled from a newborn girl in good health. Material: cord blood. This CDR3 is CSARGDRGLYEQYF. The CDR3 bases are TGCAGTGCTAGAGGGGACAGGGGGCTCTACGAGCAGTACTTC.